Detailed here is one TCR beta chain. What it recognizes is unknown. This specimen belongs to a study of CD8+ T cells in alopecia areata. At the level of the study: Those treated were given oral tofacitinib at 5 to 10 mg twice daily.

Extraction of RNA preceded its reverse transcription into cDNA, which served as the sequencing template. Produced via immunoSEQ multiplex PCR; TCRdb's table is partial and in-frame only. This table holds roughly 110,000 clones, roughly 84% found once. Study-wide findings and caveats: There were also resident alphabeta T cells of normal skin sequenced in scalp samples. On tofacitinib, scalp and blood still held many of the expanded lesional clones.

The treatment here: oral pan-JAK inhibitor, 5-10 mg twice daily. Deletions cut 4 bases from V and 1 base from J, with 13 bases between. This CDR3 has 15 residues. Looked up from germline, CDR1 is MGHRA and CDR2 is YSYEKL. The TCR was taken from a human donor with alopecia areata. The chain employs TRBV4-1 and TRBJ1-2; maybe TRBD1 (5 bases). The material sequenced was CD8+ T cells sorted from blood, taken at week 24, from a patient treated with tofacitinib. The CDR3 spells CASSLSGHDNYGYTF. DNA for the CDR3: TGCGCCAGCAGCCTTTCCGGACACGATAACTATGGCTACACCTTC.